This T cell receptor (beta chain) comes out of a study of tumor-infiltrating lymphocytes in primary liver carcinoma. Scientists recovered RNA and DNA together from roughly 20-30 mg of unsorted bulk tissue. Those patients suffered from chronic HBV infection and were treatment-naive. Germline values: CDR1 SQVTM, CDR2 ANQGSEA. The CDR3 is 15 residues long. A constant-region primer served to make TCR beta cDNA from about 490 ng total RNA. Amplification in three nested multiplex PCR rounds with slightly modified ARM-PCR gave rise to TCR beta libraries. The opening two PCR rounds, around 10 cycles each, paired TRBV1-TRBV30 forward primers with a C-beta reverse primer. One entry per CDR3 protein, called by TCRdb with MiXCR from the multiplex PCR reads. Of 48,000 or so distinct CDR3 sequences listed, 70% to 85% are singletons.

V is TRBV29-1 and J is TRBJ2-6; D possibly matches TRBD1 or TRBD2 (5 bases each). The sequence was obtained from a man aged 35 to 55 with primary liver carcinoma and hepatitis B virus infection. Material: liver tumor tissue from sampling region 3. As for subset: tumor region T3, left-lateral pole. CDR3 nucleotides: TGCATCGTAACCGGGGCGATGGCAGAGGCCAACGTCCTGACTTTC. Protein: CIVTGAMAEANVLTF.